The rows below give T cell receptor beta chains drawn from one sample of a study of blood T cells in healthy people across ages. Each CDR3 protein gets one entry after TCRdb re-called the 5' RACE reads with MiXCR. Among under 950,000 distinct CDR3 sequences listed, about 20% were seen once. The sequenced material came from blood. These receptors originate from a man aged 65 to 85 in good health. The CDR3 runs from the conserved cysteine through the conserved F or W. The D gene is left open where the match is weak. Clone size, where shown, is once, few, many, or a class for clones that have expanded.

j_call cdr3_length d_call clone_size v_call cdr3_nt cdr3_aa
TRBJ2-1 14 TRBD2 few TRBV20-1 TGCAGTGCTATTACGGGACTAGCGGGGCCTGAGCAGTTCTTC CSAITGLAGPEQFF
TRBJ2-3 15 TRBD2 . TRBV6-5 TGTGCCAGCAGTTCTAGCGGGAAAGTAGGAGATACGCAGTATTTT CASSSSGKVGDTQYF
TRBJ2-5 15 . . TRBV12-3/TRBV12-4 TGTGCCAGCAGTTTAGCGTTAGTCGGTGTCGAGACCCAGTACTTC CASSLALVGVETQYF
TRBJ2-1 14 . . TRBV3-1 TGTGCCAGCAGCCAAGATGGAGCGTTCCAAGAGCAGTTCTTC CASSQDGAFQEQFF
TRBJ2-1 12 TRBD2 . TRBV12-3/TRBV12-4 TGTGCCAGCAGCCATAGCGGGTGGGAGCAGTTCTTC CASSHSGWEQFF
TRBJ2-3 16 . . TRBV7-2 TGTGCCAGCAGCTTCGGGTCGGGGGCAACCACAGATACGCAGTATTTT CASSFGSGATTDTQYF
TRBJ2-2 14 TRBD2 . TRBV12-3/TRBV12-4 TGTGCCAGCAGGAGCGGGAGTGGAACCGGGGAGCTGTTTTTT CASRSGSGTGELFF
TRBJ2-7 14 TRBD2 . TRBV28 TGTGCCTCCTCCGACTTAGCGGGAGGTCGCGAGCAGTACTTC CASSDLAGGREQYF
TRBJ2-4 13 TRBD2 . TRBV7-6 TGTGCCAGCAGCCGGGGAGGGGCAAACATTCAGTACTTC CASSRGGANIQYF
TRBJ2-3 15 TRBD2 few TRBV20-1 TGCAGTGCTAGAGTTTTGGGGGGGGAGGCAGATACGCAGTATTTT CSARVLGGEADTQYF
TRBJ2-5 14 . . TRBV12-3/TRBV12-4 TGTGCCAGCAGCCAGGGATCACGACAAGAGACCCAGTACTTC CASSQGSRQETQYF
TRBJ2-3 14 TRBD2 few TRBV6-5 TGTGCCAGCAAGACTAGCGGGGGCACAGATACGCAGTATTTT CASKTSGGTDTQYF
TRBJ2-3 16 . . TRBV18 TGTGCCAGCTCACCCCGTCTATGGGAGCAATCCGAGACCCAGTACTTT CASSPRLWEQSETQYF
TRBJ1-6 16 . . TRBV25-1 TGTGCCAGCAGCCAGTCGGGAGGAGTTGGTAATTCACCCCTCCACTTT CASSQSGGVGNSPLHF
TRBJ1-4 13 . . TRBV19 TGTGCCAGTAGTGGACAAGATGGTGAAAAACTGTTTTTT CASSGQDGEKLFF
TRBJ2-3 16 TRBD1 . TRBV12-3/TRBV12-4 TGTGCCAGCAGCCCGAATAGGGGGCAAGTTTCAGATACGCAGTATTTT CASSPNRGQVSDTQYF
TRBJ1-1 14 . few TRBV20-1 TGCAGTGCTAGTCTCCCGGGACGGTGGGCTGAAGCTTTCTTT CSASLPGRWAEAFF
TRBJ2-5 14 . many TRBV12-3/TRBV12-4 TGTGCCAGCAGTTCCACTTTATTGGAGGAGACCCAGTACTTC CASSSTLLEETQYF
TRBJ2-7 16 . few TRBV6-5 TGTGCCAGCAGTTACTCGGGCAGATCGGTCGGCTACGAGCAGTACTTC CASSYSGRSVGYEQYF
TRBJ1-4 16 . . TRBV6-6 TGTGCCAGCAGTTACTCTTGGTCCGGCTATAATGAAAAACTGTTTTTT CASSYSWSGYNEKLFF
TRBJ1-1 14 . few TRBV20-1 TGCAGTGCTAGAGATACCCCCAGCTACACTGAAGCTTTCTTT CSARDTPSYTEAFF
TRBJ1-1 14 . . TRBV19 TGTGCCAGCGGGGGTAGGGGACAGAACACTGAAGCTTTCTTT CASGGRGQNTEAFF
TRBJ2-3 14 . . TRBV5-1 TGCGCCAGCAGCCTGGATGGGCAGAGAGATACGCAGTATTTT CASSLDGQRDTQYF
TRBJ2-7 15 TRBD1 few TRBV5-4 TGTGCCAGCAGCCCGGGGACAGATCCTCTAGACGAGCAGTACTTC CASSPGTDPLDEQYF
TRBJ2-1 13 . many TRBV2 TGTGCCAGCAGTGAAGACAGCTACAATGAGCAGTTCTTC CASSEDSYNEQFF
TRBJ1-2 14 . few TRBV9 TGTGCCAGCAGCCCCGATGGGGCATTCTATGGCTACACCTTC CASSPDGAFYGYTF
TRBJ1-6 17 . few TRBV12-3/TRBV12-4 TGTGCCAGCAGTCCCCCGGGGAGGGGATCCTATAATTCACCCCTCCACTTT CASSPPGRGSYNSPLHF
TRBJ2-3 16 . few TRBV5-6 TGTGCCAGCAGCTTTCCCCTAGCTCCGGGCACAGATACGCAGTATTTT CASSFPLAPGTDTQYF
TRBJ1-2 12 . . TRBV7-9 TGTGCCCGCAGCCGGGGAGCCTATGGCTACACCTTC CARSRGAYGYTF
TRBJ2-7 13 . few TRBV28 TGTGCCAGCAGTTGGACGAACCCATACGAGCAGTACTTC CASSWTNPYEQYF
TRBJ2-7 14 . few TRBV27 TGTGCCAGCAGCCCCGGGTCAAGAAACTACGAGCAGTACTTC CASSPGSRNYEQYF
TRBJ1-5 15 . . TRBV20-1 TGCAGTGCCGCCCGACCGGGATATAGCAATCAGCCCCAGCATTTT CSAARPGYSNQPQHF
TRBJ1-5 15 . . TRBV4-1 TGCGCCAGCAGCCAAGAAGGACAGCGGAGGCAGCCCCAGCATTTT CASSQEGQRRQPQHF
TRBJ1-1 15 TRBD1 few TRBV5-1 TGCGCCAGCAGCTGGAGAGACAGGGGAAGCACTGAAGCTTTCTTT CASSWRDRGSTEAFF
TRBJ1-2 14 . . TRBV6-1 TGTGCCAGCAGCGTTATCCGGGCGAACTATGGCTACACCTTC CASSVIRANYGYTF
TRBJ1-6 14 TRBD1 few TRBV9 TGTGCCAGCAGCGAGGGGGACAGGGTTTCACCCCTCCACTTT CASSEGDRVSPLHF
TRBJ1-6 14 . . TRBV20-1 TGCAGTGCTAGCCTCCGGGACTATAATTCACCCCTCCACTTT CSASLRDYNSPLHF
TRBJ1-2 15 . few TRBV7-9 TGTGCCAGCAGCGGCCAGGAGGCCTCTAACTATGGCTACACCTTC CASSGQEASNYGYTF
TRBJ1-2 14 . . TRBV28 TGTGCCAGCACCTTCGGGGCTACTAACTATGGCTACACCTTC CASTFGATNYGYTF
TRBJ2-3 12 . . TRBV3-1 TGTGCCAGCAGCCTGGCTTACCATACGCAGTATTTT CASSLAYHTQYF
TRBJ2-2 16 TRBD1 . TRBV5-1 TGCGCCAGCAGCTTCCTTGGACAGGGGGGCGCCGGGGAGCTGTTTTTT CASSFLGQGGAGELFF
TRBJ1-5 14 . few TRBV7-2 TGTGCCAGCAGCACCTTTCCCCCCAATCAGCCCCAGCATTTT CASSTFPPNQPQHF
TRBJ1-1 13 . . TRBV7-2 TGTGCCAGCAACCAAGACACCCGCACTGAAGCTTTCTTT CASNQDTRTEAFF
TRBJ2-7 13 . . TRBV10-3 TGTGCCATCAGTTCAGACAGAAACTACGAGCAGTACTTC CAISSDRNYEQYF
TRBJ2-1 17 TRBD2 few TRBV6-5 TGTGCCAGCAGCCCCTCGGGACTAGCGGGGGTGTACAATGAGCAGTTCTTC CASSPSGLAGVYNEQFF
TRBJ2-2 16 TRBD2 few TRBV3-1 TGTGCCAGCAGCCAGCGGGGGGCGATGAACACCGGGGAGCTGTTTTTT CASSQRGAMNTGELFF
TRBJ2-7 15 TRBD1 . TRBV6-5 TGTGCCAGCAGTTTGGACAGGGAAGGGGCCTACGAGCAGTACTTC CASSLDREGAYEQYF
TRBJ2-5 14 . . TRBV7-6 TGTGCCAGCAGCTTAGTTGTAGTGGAAGAGACCCAGTACTTC CASSLVVVEETQYF
TRBJ1-5 16 . . TRBV6-2/TRBV6-3 TGTGCCAGCAGCTCCCAATGGGCCTCTAGCAATCAGCCCCAGCATTTT CASSSQWASSNQPQHF
TRBJ2-1 14 TRBD2 few TRBV10-3 TGTGCCATCAGTAGCGGGGGGGGCTACAATGAGCAGTTCTTC CAISSGGGYNEQFF
TRBJ2-3 15 TRBD1 . TRBV10-3 TGTGCCATCAGTGATGGGGACAGGGGCCCAGATACGCAGTATTTT CAISDGDRGPDTQYF
TRBJ2-5 13 . . TRBV24-1 TGTGCCACCAGTGATTTTCCCCAAGAGACCCAGTACTTC CATSDFPQETQYF
TRBJ1-2 15 TRBD1 . TRBV27 TGTGCCAGCAGTTTACTGGGACAGGGAAGCTATGGCTACACCTTC CASSLLGQGSYGYTF
TRBJ2-7 15 . . TRBV12-3/TRBV12-4 TGTGCCAGCAGTTTAGCACAGGCCCTACCCTACGAGCAGTACTTC CASSLAQALPYEQYF